The 13 T cell receptor beta chains below come from one sample, sequenced in a study of T cell repertoires in cytomegalovirus infection. Their recognized antigens are unknown. TCRdb independently ran MiXCR on the reads; one entry per CDR3 protein. This sample has around 100,000 distinct CDR3 sequences, with around 10% found just once. The specimen sequenced was PBMCs, sequenced either directly or after in vitro stimulation (not recorded which). Receptors were obtained from a human donor in good health (CMV status not recorded). Some clones in this sample may be carry-over from other donors' samples.

The chain links TRBV6-5 to TRBJ1-4, with D perhaps matching TRBD1 (6 bases). Trimming took off 4 bases at V and 8 bases at J, with 20 bases between the two ends. Germline V lookup: CDR1 MNHEY, CDR2 SVGAGI. The CDR3 runs to 16 residues. CDR3 in amino acids: CASSSHRQVVLEKLFF. For the CDR3, the DNA is TGTGCCAGCAGTTCCCACCGACAGGTGGTCCTAGAAAAACTGTTTTTT.

DNA of the CDR3: TGTGCCAGCAGCCCTGGGACAGGGACGGGTCGGGAGACCCAGTACTTC. It translates to CASSPGTGTGRETQYF. V gene TRBV5-4 combines with J gene TRBJ2-5; 9 bases map to TRBD1. CDR1 and CDR2 from the germline V gene are SGHNT and YYREEE (reference sequence). V lost 4 bases and J lost 5; bases outside the gene matches: 12. There are 16 residues in the CDR3.

Ten or more counts support this clonotype. V is TRBV20-1 and J is TRBJ2-3; D may be TRBD2 (5 bases). V was shortened by 2 bases and J by 0 bases, with 12 bases between the two germline ends. This CDR3 comprises 15 residues. Germline V gene data show CDR1 as DFQATT and CDR2 as SNEGSKA (reference sequence). The CDR3 DNA sequence: TGCAGTGCTAGAACGGCTAGCCGAAGCACAGATACGCAGTATTTT. Translating it yields CSARTASRSTDTQYF.

This clonotype was counted at least ten times. The rearrangement joins TRBV12-3 or TRBV12-4 to TRBJ1-1; D gene uncertain. The CDR3 is made up of 14 amino acids. The germline V and J ends were trimmed by 5 bases and 2 bases, with 12 bases remaining between them. The DNA for the CDR3 is TGTGCCAGCAGTCTAAACATCGGCAACACTGAAGCTTTCTTT. It codes for CASSLNIGNTEAFF.

The chain recombines TRBV6-1 with TRBJ2-7; the match to TRBD2 covers 8 bases. Germline values: CDR1 MNHNS, CDR2 SASEGT. J lost 1 base, V lost 8 bases, and 4 bases had no gene match. The CDR3 length is 13 residues. CDR3 region: CASAVAGSYEQYV. CDR3 DNA sequence: TGTGCCAGCGCAGTAGCGGGATCCTACGAGCAGTACGTC.

The sample holds a few counts of this clonotype. The chain carries TRBV7-2 and TRBJ1-1; D unclear. CDR1 is SGHTA, CDR2 FQGNSA, per germline. V lost 2 bases to trimming and J lost 1 base, with 11 bases between them. This CDR3 region has 15 residues. In DNA, the CDR3 is TGTGCCAGCAGCTTATCGGGCAGCTCGAACACTGAAGCTTTCTTT. This codes for CASSLSGSSNTEAFF.

This clonotype showed up just a few times. This chain uses TRBV7-9 with TRBJ2-4; TRBD1 might be the D (8 bases). With 4 bases removed from V and 1 base from J, the gap between germline ends came to 14 bases. Germline CDR1 and CDR2: SEHNR and FQNEAQ (reference sequence). CDR3 size: 16 residues. CDR3 DNA sequence: TGTGCCAGCAGCTCACTACAGGGGGGGGCCAAAAACATTCAGTACTTC. It yields the protein CASSSLQGGAKNIQYF.

Points on this clonotype: One end of the junction varies from germline; a read error may be responsible. V is TRBV6-1 and J is TRBJ2-3, with 14 bases aligning to TRBD2. This CDR3 is built from 15 residues. Per germline, CDR1 MNHNS and CDR2 SASEGT. CDR3 DNA sequence: TGTGCCAGCAGAGAAGGGACTAGCGGGAGTAATACGCAGTATTTT. Amino acid sequence: CASREGTSGSNTQYF.

The V gene is TRBV6-2 or TRBV6-3, the J gene TRBJ2-2; TRBD2 aligns across 10 bases. V gave up 6 bases and J gave up 3 bases; unmatched junction bases: 7. The germline CDR1 and CDR2 sequences are MNHEY and SVGEGT. The CDR3 consists of 16 residues. CDR3 coding DNA: TGTGCCAGCAGCCTTTCACTAGCGGGGTACACCGGGGAGCTGTTTTTT. Its translation: CASSLSLAGYTGELFF.

This clonotype has ten or more counts. The chain has TRBV11-3 and TRBJ1-1, with 7 bases aligning to TRBD1. The CDR3 has 15 amino acids. In germline, CDR1 is SGHNT, CDR2 YENEEA. V lost 0 bases, J lost 1 base, and 2 bases stayed unmatched. The CDR3 is CASSLEGQTNTEAFF. Here the CDR3 DNA reads TGTGCCAGCAGCTTAGAGGGACAGACGAACACTGAAGCTTTCTTT.

This clonotype has a single count. The chain links TRBV6-9 to TRBJ2-2, with a possible D match to TRBD2 (5 bases). The length of the CDR3 is 14 residues. Germline V CDR1 and CDR2: MNHGY, SVAAGI. V was shortened by 5 bases and J by 4 bases, with 11 bases between the two germline ends. In DNA, the CDR3 is TGTGCCAGCAGTCTTCAACGGGGCACCGGGGAGCTGTTTTTT. Residues: CASSLQRGTGELFF.

This clonotype was seen a handful of times. The chain recombines TRBV29-1 with TRBJ2-1, with a weak D call TRBD2 (5 bases). Trimming removed 7 bases from V and 5 bases from J, with 9 bases in between. The CDR3 extends over 11 amino acids. Germline CDR1 is SQVTM and CDR2 is ANQGSEA. DNA of the CDR3: TGCAGCGCCGGGAAGAACAATGAGCAGTTCTTC. It is translated as CSAGKNNEQFF.

This clonotype was seen a handful of times. The V gene is TRBV6-2 or TRBV6-3, the J gene TRBJ2-1; a weak D match, TRBD2 (6 bases). With 5 bases removed from V and 7 bases from J, the gap between germline ends came to 18 bases. This CDR3 region has 15 residues. Germline V gene lookup returns CDR1 MNHEY and CDR2 SVGEGT. CDR3 amino acids: CASSPVSGLQNEQFF. The CDR3 region has the DNA TGTGCCAGCAGTCCCGTATCGGGACTCCAAAATGAGCAGTTCTTC.